This T cell receptor (beta chain) comes out of a study of cytomegalovirus exposure and HLA in healthy donors. General study results and limits: Among the sequence variants, a highly shared cluster was likely an artifact of sequencing. Roughly uniform sequencing depth across donors was assumed, possibly incorrectly.

This clone occurred a few times. What it recognizes is unknown. Trimming cost V 4 bases and J 7 bases, with 18 bases left between them. This CDR3 region has 15 residues. The germline V gene encodes CDR1 SGHNT and CDR2 YYREEE (reference sequence). Primers included in the PCR were 60 Vbeta and 13 Jbeta primers. In the authors' methods: Later, an analysis found some 80 million unique TCR beta chains, and around 10 million of these were shared. The protocol was immunoSEQ multiplex PCR, while the TCRdb copy is restricted to in-frame clones and leaves out a portion. That table is the source of V, J and clone size, and D and trimming were worked out from the DNA. Altogether about 130,000 clones are present, more than 70% being singletons, with the ten largest covering about 3.1%.

This sequence joins TRBV5-4 and TRBJ2-1; maybe TRBD2 (6 bases). Source material: PBMCs. The clonotype was recovered from a man aged 35-49 years in good health and CMV-seronegative. The DNA of the CDR3 is TGTGCCAGCAGCCCCGGGACTCACCCGGTGAATGAGCAGTTCTTC. Encoded protein: CASSPGTHPVNEQFF.